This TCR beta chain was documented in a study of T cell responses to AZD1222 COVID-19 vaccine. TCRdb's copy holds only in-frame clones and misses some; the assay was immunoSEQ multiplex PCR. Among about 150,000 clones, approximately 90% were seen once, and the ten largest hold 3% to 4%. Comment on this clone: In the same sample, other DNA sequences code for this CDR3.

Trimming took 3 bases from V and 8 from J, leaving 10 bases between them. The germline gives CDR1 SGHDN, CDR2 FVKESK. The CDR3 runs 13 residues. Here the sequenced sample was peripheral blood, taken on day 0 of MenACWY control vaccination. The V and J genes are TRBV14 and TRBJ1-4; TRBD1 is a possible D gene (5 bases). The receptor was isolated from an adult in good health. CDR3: CASSQGGYEKLFF. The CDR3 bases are TGTGCCAGCAGCCAGGGGGGATACGAAAAACTGTTTTTT. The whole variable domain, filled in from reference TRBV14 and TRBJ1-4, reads EAGVTQFPSHSVIEKGQTVTLRCDPISGHDNLYWYRRVMGKEIKFLLHFVKESKQDESGMPNNRFLAERTGGTYSTLKVQPAELEDSGVYFCASSQGGYEKLFFGSGTQLSVL.